This TCR beta chain emerged from a study of blood T cell repertoires in COVID-19. Across the whole study: Samples of COVID-19 (acute and convalescent) were obtained from the United States, Italy and Spain. Sources were T cells, B-cell-depleted T cells, or PBMCs; the material itself was cDNA or gDNA.

The CDR3 is 17 residues long. Source study methods: Scientists estimated how many nucleated cells there were by amplifying reference gene primers. Profiling relied on immunoSEQ multiplex PCR, and the TCRdb table lists in-frame clones only, not all of them. V, J and clone size reflect that table, while D and trimming were determined from the DNA. The table lists about 250,000 clones, around four fifths of them singletons. The clonotype originates from an older woman with active or convalescent COVID-19. The sample was peripheral blood. This sequence joins TRBV21-1 and TRBJ2-4; the D segment call TRBD2 is taken from the table without a DNA check. TRBV21-1 is termed a pseudogene. CDR3 amino acids: CASSKASKRIAKNIQYF. In DNA form, the CDR3 reads TGTGCCAGCAGCAAAGCGTCGAAGCGGATAGCCAAAAACATTCAGTACTTC.